The next 14 T cell receptor beta chains were all read from a single sample in a study of blood T cell repertoires in COVID-19. Profiled with immunoSEQ multiplex PCR; TCRdb holds only in-frame clones, not every one. The data hold approximately 59,000 clones, with roughly 77% observed a single time. Sample: peripheral blood. The receptors shown here come from a man in his sixties with COVID-19, enrolled during active disease.

Only one count was recorded for this clone. The gene calls are TRBV19 and TRBJ2-7; 7 bases fit TRBD1. The CDR3 is 13 residues long. Germline V gene sequence: CDR1 LNHDA, CDR2 SQIVND (reference sequence). Losses at the gene ends were 4 bases for V and 7 bases for J; bases not matched to a gene: 7. The CDR3 sequence: CASSTLTGLEQYF. CDR3 coding DNA: TGTGCCAGTAGTACCCTGACAGGGCTTGAGCAGTACTTC.

V and J are TRBV6-5 and TRBJ2-7; the match to TRBD1 covers 8 bases. Per germline, CDR1 MNHEY and CDR2 SVGAGI. Germline trimming cut 5 bases from V and 4 bases from J; bases unmatched to any gene: 4. The CDR3 consists of 13 residues. CDR3 amino acids: CASSPTGGYEQYF. The CDR3 bases are TGTGCCAGCAGTCCCACAGGGGGTTACGAGCAGTACTTC.

This rearrangement joins TRBV9 to TRBJ2-3; TRBD2 agrees at 11 bases. The CDR3 extends over 19 amino acids. J gave up 3 bases and V 2 bases, and 14 bases lay outside the gene matches. The V gene's germline CDR1 is SGDLS and CDR2 YYNGEE. CDR3 sequence: CASSVTKTSGTGNTDTQYF. The DNA of the CDR3 is TGTGCCAGCAGCGTTACGAAGACTAGCGGGACCGGTAATACAGATACGCAGTATTTT.

The chain links TRBV18 to TRBJ2-5; tentatively, D is TRBD2 (6 bases). V was clipped by 6 bases and J by 5 bases, with 19 bases between them. Germline V gene data show CDR1 as KGHSH and CDR2 as LQKENI. This CDR3 is 15 amino acids long. CDR3 loop: CASSPGQGLAETQYF. CDR3 coding DNA: TGTGCCAGCTCCCCTGGCCAGGGCCTAGCGGAGACCCAGTACTTC.

Only one count was recorded for this clone. The chain couples TRBV4-1 to TRBJ2-2, with 11 bases identical to TRBD2. The CDR3 is made up of 18 amino acids. Losses at the gene ends were 1 base for V and 4 bases for J; bases not matched to a gene: 8. Germline lookup yields CDR1 MGHRA and CDR2 YSYEKL. The DNA for the CDR3 is TGCGCCAGCAGCCAAGCTTTAGCGGGGGGGCGGAGCACCGGGGAGCTGTTTTTT. Amino acid sequence: CASSQALAGGRSTGELFF.

The chain combines TRBV12-5 with TRBJ2-2; possible D gene TRBD2, 6 bases. In germline, CDR1 is LGHNT, CDR2 FRNRAP. V lost 3 bases and J lost 10, with 15 bases in between. The CDR3 loop spans 14 amino acids. This CDR3 is CASGFPGLPPELFF. CDR3 sequence (DNA): TGTGCTAGTGGTTTCCCGGGACTTCCGCCGGAGCTGTTTTTT.

This clone was seen a single time. The rearrangement uses TRBV18 and TRBJ1-1; D remains ambiguous. The length of the CDR3 is 14 residues. CDR1 and CDR2 (germline): KGHSH, LQKENI. V lost 4 bases and J lost 1, with 10 bases in between. This CDR3 reads CASSLETGNTEAFF. The CDR3 DNA is TGTGCCAGCTCACTCGAGACGGGGAACACTGAAGCTTTCTTT.

The CDR3 protein is CASSDPRNGGVDTEAFF. CDR3 DNA sequence: TGTGCCAGCAGTGATCCCCGGAATGGGGGGGTCGACACTGAAGCTTTCTTT. The genes are TRBV2 and TRBJ1-1; D perhaps matches TRBD1 (5 bases). Trimming cost V 3 bases and J 3 bases, with 20 bases left between them. CDR3 length: 17 amino acids. Germline V gene lookup returns CDR1 SNHLY and CDR2 FYNNEI.

V gene TRBV9 combines with J gene TRBJ2-5, with TRBD2 matching over 9 bases. The CDR3 loop spans 14 amino acids. CDR1 is SGDLS, CDR2 YYNGEE, per germline. The junction had 6 bases not matched to a gene; V was cut back by 4 bases and J by 5 bases. The CDR3 protein is CASSLGLAKETQYF. For the CDR3, the DNA is TGTGCCAGCAGCTTGGGACTAGCTAAGGAGACCCAGTACTTC. The whole variable domain, filled in from reference TRBV9 and TRBJ2-5, reads DSGVTQTPKHLITATGQRVTLRCSPRSGDLSVYWYQQSLDQGLQFLIQYYNGEERAKGNILERFSAQQFPDLHSELNLSSLELGDSALYFCASSLGLAKETQYFGPGTRLLVL.

This clone has a single count. The rearrangement joins TRBV5-1 to TRBJ2-7; 8 bases map to TRBD1. The V and J ends lost 1 base and 5 bases, in that order; junction bases with no gene match: 2. Germline V gives CDR1 SGHRS, CDR2 YFSETQ. This CDR3 is built from 13 residues. The CDR3 coding sequence is TGCGCCAGCAGCTTGCCGGACAGGGACGAGCAGTACTTC. Translating gives CASSLPDRDEQYF.

The chain is built from TRBV19 and TRBJ2-4, with 9 bases identical to TRBD1. The length of the CDR3 is 15 residues. Germline-derived CDR1 and CDR2 are LNHDA and SQIVND (reference sequence). Trimming removed 4 bases from V and 6 bases from J; junction bases left unmatched: 7. The CDR3 bases are TGTGCCAGTAGTACCGGGACAGGGATAGGAAACATTCAGTACTTC. This sequence encodes CASSTGTGIGNIQYF.

V usage is TRBV12-3 or TRBV12-4 and J usage is TRBJ2-3; D is unresolved. V dropped 7 bases and J dropped 2 bases, with 10 bases sitting between them. The CDR3 totals 13 residues. CDR3 residues: CASTRILTDTQYF. CDR3 nucleotides: TGTGCCAGCACCAGGATCCTCACAGATACGCAGTATTTT.

V gene TRBV18 combines with J gene TRBJ2-3; possible D gene TRBD1, 5 bases. Trimming took off 2 bases at V and 0 bases at J, with 18 bases between the two ends. Germline V gene data show CDR1 as KGHSH and CDR2 as LQKENI. The CDR3 runs to 18 residues. Here the CDR3 DNA reads TGTGCCAGCTCACCATTCATGAGCGACAGCGCTAGCACAGATACGCAGTATTTT. Translating gives CASSPFMSDSASTDTQYF.

The genes are TRBV23-1 and TRBJ2-1; D is unclear. TRBV23-1 is annotated as an ORF whose role is uncertain. Between the trimmed V and J ends, which lost 4 bases and 0 bases, there was a span of 10 bases. The CDR3 contains 15 residues. Here the CDR3 reads CASSPDTRSYNEQFF. In DNA form, the CDR3 reads TGCGCCAGCAGTCCAGACACCCGCTCCTACAATGAGCAGTTCTTC.